These 27 T cell receptor beta chains originate from one sample sequenced in a study of Ad26.COV2.S vaccination and SARS-CoV-2 variants. Profiling relied on immunoSEQ multiplex PCR, and the TCRdb table lists in-frame clones only, not all of them. The sample has 300,000 to 450,000 clones; around 92% are singletons. The sample here was peripheral blood, taken after recovery from COVID-19. The receptors shown here come from a human donor who had recovered from COVID-19.

This chain links TRBV7-3 with TRBJ1-1; D is unresolved. V lost 5 bases to trimming and J lost 3 bases, with 16 bases between them. CDR3 length: 15 residues. The germline CDR1 and CDR2 sequences are SGHTA and FQGTGA. The CDR3 region has the DNA TGTGCCAGCAGCCCCACCCCTCAGGAACACACTGAAGCTTTCTTT. This translates into CASSPTPQEHTEAFF. The complete variable domain, with remaining parts taken from reference TRBV7-3 and TRBJ1-1, reads GAGVSQTPSNKVTEKGKYVELRCDPISGHTALYWYRQSLGQGPEFLIYFQGTGAADDSGLPNDRFFAVRPEGSVSTLKIQRTERGDSAVYLCASSPTPQEHTEAFFGQGTRLTVV.

V is TRBV5-6 and J is TRBJ2-3; tentatively, D is TRBD1 (5 bases). Looked up from germline, CDR1 is SGHDT and CDR2 is YYEEEE. Trimming left V 1 base short and J 6 bases short, with 15 bases between. The CDR3 extends over 15 amino acids. The CDR3 DNA follows: TGTGCCAGCAGCTTGACAGGAAACCCACTGGATACGCAGTATTTT. Its translation: CASSLTGNPLDTQYF.

The rearrangement uses TRBV7-9 and TRBJ1-1, with D uncertain. From germline, CDR1 is SEHNR and CDR2 FQNEAQ (reference sequence). V shed 1 base and J shed 4 bases, with 19 bases lying between them. CDR3 length: 17 residues. The CDR3 region has the DNA TGTGCCAGCAGCTTAGACTCGGGGAGTTTTATTGGCACTGAAGCTTTCTTT. It specifies CASSLDSGSFIGTEAFF.

The rearrangement uses TRBV2 and TRBJ1-5; tentatively, D is TRBD1 (6 bases). This CDR3 comprises 14 residues. Per the germline V gene, CDR1 is SNHLY and CDR2 is FYNNEI. With 11 bases removed from V and 6 bases from J, the gap between germline ends came to 20 bases. In DNA form, the CDR3 reads TGTGCCGGATTACGCAGGGGCAGGGGTCAGCCCCAGCATTTT. Amino acid sequence: CAGLRRGRGQPQHF.

V usage is TRBV18 and J usage is TRBJ2-3, with 11 bases matching TRBD1. V lost 3 bases and J lost 9; bases outside the gene matches: 14. This CDR3 spans 17 amino acids. CDR1 and CDR2 from the germline V gene are KGHSH and LQKENI. CDR3 in DNA: TGTGCCAGCTCACCTTTGCAAGGACAGGGGGCAGGAGACACGCAGTATTTT. It encodes CASSPLQGQGAGDTQYF.

This chain connects TRBV19 to TRBJ1-6, with D hard to call. There are 16 residues in the CDR3. Trimming took 4 bases from V and 5 from J, leaving 15 bases between them. Germline V gene lookup returns CDR1 LNHDA and CDR2 SQIVND (reference sequence). CDR3 region: CASSTRREAHNSPLHF. CDR3 nucleotides: TGTGCCAGTAGTACACGCCGGGAGGCCCATAATTCACCCCTCCACTTT.

This chain links TRBV7-9 with TRBJ2-1; TRBD2 matches at 8 bases. The V gene's germline CDR1 is SEHNR and CDR2 FQNEAQ (reference sequence). CDR3 size: 16 residues. V lost 8 bases and J lost 1; bases outside the gene matches: 10. The CDR3 reads CASPVGGGPSYNEQFF. CDR3 nucleotides: TGTGCCAGCCCGGTCGGGGGGGGCCCTTCCTACAATGAGCAGTTCTTC.

The chain combines TRBV5-6 with TRBJ1-4, with a weak D call TRBD1 (5 bases). V dropped 4 bases and J dropped 8 bases, with 15 bases sitting between them. The CDR3 has 14 amino acids. CDR1 and CDR2 from the germline V gene are SGHDT and YYEEEE. This CDR3 is CASSRVGEWEKLFF. CDR3 in DNA: TGTGCCAGCAGCAGGGTAGGGGAATGGGAAAAACTGTTTTTT.

Points on this clone: Other DNA sequences of this sample code for an identical CDR3. The chain uses TRBV9 and TRBJ2-3; 7 nucleotides align to TRBD2. This CDR3 has 14 amino acids. With 0 bases clipped from V and 3 bases from J, the junction kept 1 base outside the gene matches. CDR1 SGDLS and CDR2 YYNGEE come from the germline V gene. CDR3 bases: TGTGCCAGCAGCGTAGTCGGGGGGACAGATACGCAGTATTTT. The encoded protein is CASSVVGGTDTQYF.

This chain joins TRBV3-1 (or the pseudogene TRBV3-2) and TRBJ2-7; 10 nucleotides agree with TRBD1. CDR3 size: 17 residues. The J segment lost 3 bases and the V segment lost 4 bases, leaving 12 bases of the junction unmatched. Germline values: CDR1 LGHDT, CDR2 YNNKEL (reference sequence). The CDR3 nucleotides are TGTGCCAGCAGCCGACCTGTACCGGGACAGGGGCGCTACGAGCAGTACTTC. Residues: CASSRPVPGQGRYEQYF.

The rearrangement joins TRBV6-5 to TRBJ2-1; D perhaps matches TRBD1 (6 bases). CDR3 length equals 13 residues. From germline, CDR1 is MNHEY and CDR2 SVGAGI. The ends were cut back, 6 bases at V and 8 bases at J, with 14 bases in the middle. In DNA, the CDR3 is TGTGCCAGCAGGCAACAGGGTAGGGATGAGCAGTTCTTC. It encodes CASRQQGRDEQFF.

The chain employs TRBV3-1 (or the pseudogene TRBV3-2) and TRBJ2-4; tentative D call: TRBD1 (6 bases). This CDR3 has 15 amino acids. Germline V CDR1 and CDR2: LGHDT, YNNKEL (reference sequence). Trimming cost V 4 bases and J 7 bases, with 17 bases left between them. CDR3 sequence: CASSLLPPGANIQYF. The CDR3 DNA follows: TGTGCCAGCAGCCTCCTCCCGCCAGGGGCGAACATTCAGTACTTC.

The genes are TRBV10-1 and TRBJ2-7; 8 bases are a match to TRBD2. V lost 2 bases to trimming and J lost 6 bases; unmatched junction nucleotides: 3. The CDR3 has 13 amino acids. Germline V CDR1 and CDR2: WNHNN, SYGVQD (reference sequence). CDR3 region: CASSERGGPEQYF. CDR3 nucleotide sequence: TGCGCCAGCAGTGAGCGGGGGGGGCCCGAGCAGTACTTC.

The chain is built from TRBV25-1 and TRBJ1-2; perhaps TRBD1 as D (5 bases). There are 13 residues in the CDR3. V was trimmed by 2 bases and J by 6 bases, leaving 10 bases between them. CDR1 and CDR2 from the germline V gene are MGHDK and SYGVNS. Here the CDR3 reads CASSEGTRDGYTF. The CDR3 nucleotides are TGTGCCAGCAGTGAAGGGACCCGTGATGGCTACACCTTC.

This sequence joins TRBV18 and TRBJ2-3; a possible D gene is TRBD2 (5 bases). The CDR3 runs 16 residues. CDR1 is KGHSH and CDR2 is LQKENI in the germline V gene. Trimming removed 1 base from V and 3 bases from J, with 14 bases in between. CDR3 protein: CASSPREQRGTDTQYF. The CDR3 bases are TGTGCCAGCTCACCACGGGAGCAGCGTGGTACAGATACGCAGTATTTT.

The CDR3 loop reads CASSAPGLAGGLAGELFF. The CDR3 region has the DNA TGTGCCAGCAGCGCGCCGGGACTAGCGGGGGGGCTGGCCGGGGAGCTGTTTTTT. The chain couples TRBV4-2 to TRBJ2-2, with 16 bases identical to TRBD2. CDR1 and CDR2 from the germline V gene are LGHNA and YNFKEQ. The V segment lost 5 bases and the J segment 6 bases; nucleotides outside the gene matches: 9. The CDR3 runs 18 residues.

This chain links TRBV4-1 with TRBJ2-2, with D unclear. This CDR3 has 15 amino acids. V was pared by 3 bases and J by 5 bases, with 13 bases between. Germline V gene lookup returns CDR1 MGHRA and CDR2 YSYEKL. The CDR3 here is CASSQGNRLTGELFF. Written as DNA, the CDR3 is TGCGCCAGCAGCCAGGGTAACAGATTGACCGGGGAGCTGTTTTTT.

V usage is TRBV19 and J usage is TRBJ2-7; tentatively, D is TRBD1 or TRBD2 (6 bases each). Germline V gene data show CDR1 as LNHDA and CDR2 as SQIVND (reference sequence). Between the trimmed V and J ends, which lost 5 bases and 0 bases, there was a span of 14 bases. The CDR3 has 15 residues. DNA of the CDR3: TGTGCCAGTAGTTCGGGGGCGGGCTTCTCCTACGAGCAGTACTTC. The encoded protein is CASSSGAGFSYEQYF. The entire variable domain, with the rest obtained from reference TRBV19 and TRBJ2-7, is as follows: DGGITQSPKYLFRKEGQNVTLSCEQNLNHDAMYWYRQDPGQGLRLIYYSQIVNDFQKGDIAEGYSVSREKKESFPLTVTSAQKNPTAFYLCASSSGAGFSYEQYFGPGTRLTVT.

The rearrangement links TRBV12-3 or TRBV12-4 to TRBJ2-3; D assignment may be TRBD1 or TRBD2 (5 bases each). The CDR3 loop spans 13 amino acids. With 3 bases removed from V and 5 bases from J, the gap between germline ends came to 9 bases. CDR3 region: CASSLQGRDTQYF. The CDR3 DNA reads TGTGCCAGCAGTTTGCAGGGACGAGATACGCAGTATTTT.

The gene calls are TRBV19 and TRBJ1-1, with 9 nucleotides matching TRBD1. Germline V CDR1 and CDR2: LNHDA, SQIVND (reference sequence). This CDR3 is 17 amino acids long. Trimming took 3 bases from V and 3 from J; bases not matched to a gene: 11. Here the CDR3 reads CASSIVTGGSWDTEAFF. CDR3 coding DNA: TGTGCCAGTAGTATTGTGACAGGGGGATCTTGGGACACTGAAGCTTTCTTT.

This sequence joins TRBV9 and TRBJ1-2; weak D call: TRBD1 (5 bases). Trimming cost V 2 bases and J 3 bases, with 8 bases left between them. The CDR3 length is 13 residues. The V gene's germline CDR1 is SGDLS and CDR2 YYNGEE. The DNA of the CDR3 is TGTGCCAGCAGCGTGTGGGGGTACTATGGCTACACCTTC. It encodes CASSVWGYYGYTF.

The chain uses TRBV24-1 and TRBJ2-1; tentatively, D is TRBD2 (6 bases). Deletions cut 5 bases from V and 5 bases from J, with 12 bases between. The CDR3 totals 14 residues. CDR1 is KGHDR and CDR2 is SFDVKD in the germline V gene. In nucleotides, the CDR3 is TGTGCCACCAGTGGAGGGACTTACCACAATGAGCAGTTCTTC. Encoded protein: CATSGGTYHNEQFF.

The table lists this clone with a count of one. The chain employs TRBV6-5 and TRBJ2-2, with TRBD1 matching over 7 bases. This CDR3 has 15 residues. The V gene's germline CDR1 is MNHEY and CDR2 SVGAGI. The V segment lost 7 bases and the J segment 5 bases; nucleotides outside the gene matches: 10. The CDR3 sequence is CASTPVGTATGELFF. DNA of the CDR3: TGTGCCAGCACCCCCGTTGGGACAGCGACCGGGGAGCTGTTTTTT.

V gene TRBV5-4 combines with J gene TRBJ1-4; D unresolved. This CDR3 has 15 amino acids. Germline values: CDR1 SGHNT, CDR2 YYREEE (reference sequence). Trimming took off 3 bases at V and 6 bases at J, with 15 bases between the two ends. CDR3 loop: CASSSGRALDEKLFF. CDR3 nucleotides: TGTGCCAGCAGCTCCGGTCGTGCGCTAGATGAAAAACTGTTTTTT. Using reference TRBV5-4 and TRBJ1-4 for the parts outside the CDR3, the full variable domain is ETGVTQSPTHLIKTRGQQVTLRCSSQSGHNTVSWYQQALGQGPQFIFQYYREEENGRGNFPPRFSGLQFPNYSSELNVNALELDDSALYLCASSSGRALDEKLFFGSGTQLSVL.

This chain connects TRBV6-1 to TRBJ1-2; D is ambiguous. CDR3 length equals 15 residues. Germline V gives CDR1 MNHNS, CDR2 SASEGT. V lost 1 base, J lost 4 bases, and 13 bases lay in between. The CDR3 bases are TGTGCCAGCAGTGAAGGGGCGGGGTTCAGCTATGGCTACACCTTC. As protein: CASSEGAGFSYGYTF.

The chain employs TRBV2 and TRBJ2-7; 11 bases agree with TRBD1. V trimming: 8 bases; J trimming: 6 bases; junction bases outside the gene matches: 9. The CDR3 runs to 14 residues. Germline assignment: CDR1 SNHLY and CDR2 FYNNEI. The CDR3 coding sequence is TGTGCCAGCGGTCTGGGGGACAGGGGGATCGAGCAGTACTTC. Translated: CASGLGDRGIEQYF.

The genes are TRBV3-1 (or the pseudogene TRBV3-2) and TRBJ2-5, with no clear D. Germline-derived CDR1 and CDR2 are LGHDT and YNNKEL (reference sequence). CDR3 size: 14 residues. Trimming shortened V by 2 bases and J by 4 bases, and 11 bases separated the two germline ends. CDR3 in DNA: TGTGCCAGCAGCCAAAATCCCGGATCAGAGACCCAGTACTTC. It encodes CASSQNPGSETQYF.